This T cell receptor beta chain was captured in a study of cytomegalovirus exposure and HLA in healthy donors (dated by TCRdb to about 2017). About the investigation overall: In an earlier analysis of under 600 of the donors, approximately 260 Gb of sequence data and 120 million or so unique TCR beta sequences from 180 million or so T cells were reported. An early release that covered some 640 HLA-typed donors contained approximately 300 gigabases of sequencing data and about 84 million unique TCR sequences. Of the 300 to 400 genotyped donors, around 81% fell in the genetic ancestry cluster associated with self-reported Caucasian donors. The study aimed to test whether cataloging public T cell receptors could reveal signatures of past pathogen exposure. The study used immunosequencing to profile the T cell repertoires of 670 or so subjects and linked those repertoires to cytomegalovirus serostatus. In addition to the first cohort of 666 subjects, a separate validation cohort of 120 different subjects was used. High-throughput TCR immunosequencing, statistical association of individual TCRs with disease status, and machine learning were combined to predict cytomegalovirus infection status. To study patterns of TCR occurrence, a later analysis re-analyzed previously published TCR beta repertoires from around 660 donors and added high-resolution HLA genotyping. Rather than using new phenotypic data, the later analysis identified candidate immune exposures from TCR beta sequences and from how often those sequences occurred across donors. An earlier analysis of approximately 580 of the donors used high-throughput TCR beta sequencing to judge whether each TCR beta V gene segment behaved as functional or pseudogenic. Donor age, sex, ethnicity and CMV serostatus were compiled together with the repertoire data. In a later genetic analysis, genome-wide SNP genotypes for 398 of the 666 donors were used, and that subset was treated as a discovery cohort. All discovery cohort repertoires had been generated using a single sequencing platform. Class I and class II HLA loci were covered by the typing at four-digit resolution. Typing coverage varied by locus: roughly 629-640 donors for A, B, C, DRB1 and DQB1; more than 500 for DQA1; approximately 610 for DPA1; fewer than 480 for DPB1. Several DR-DQ haplotypes were treated as single units for association and clustering because of strong linkage in the cohort. Among almost 400 genotyped donors of the cohort, an average of around 240,000 unique TCR beta nucleotide sequences were sequenced per donor, around a sixth of them non-productive. Overall study outcomes, separate from this receptor: Only TCR beta chains were sequenced in this cohort, and the absence of alpha or paired-chain data limited detectable features. In a later analysis, several top co-occurrence clusters were reported to appear linked to parvovirus B19, influenza, CMV and Epstein-Barr virus. According to a later genetic analysis, donors in an Asian-associated ancestry cluster had fewer N-insertions in productive TCRs than the approximately 670-donor mean. In a later analysis, TCR association rates were found to vary across HLA loci, with the most associated TCRs seen for DRB1 alleles and the fewest for HLA-C alleles. Presence/absence analyses assumed roughly uniform sequencing depth across donors, an assumption that may not hold. Correlated functional status among segregating V segments might be attributable to linkage disequilibrium, but an unknown experimental factor could not be ruled out. While some public TCRs were present in many individuals, most TCR sequences turned up only very rarely across donors. Because counts were too low, seventeen rarely observed V segments, including chromosome 9 orphons, were excluded from the earlier analysis of around 590 of the donors. In vitro tests confirmed that three of the cytomegalovirus-associated TCR beta chains recognize cytomegalovirus antigens. The study listed 164 TCR beta chains as associated with cytomegalovirus. Strong co-occurrence of HLA alleles, especially DR and DQ, made assigning TCR associations to individual alleles difficult. Cytomegalovirus status was reported to be diagnosed by the classifier with high specificity and sensitivity in both the original and validation cohorts. The authors suggested that the approach could potentially be extended to other disease states and immunological phenotypes. Because the 87-base-pair reads could not distinguish some IMGT-functional V segments, including TRBV6-2 and TRBV6-3, those segments were excluded. The sequencing pipeline was judged likely to have produced a cluster of highly shared sequence variants as a technical artifact. Because some donors lacked HLA typing at each locus, the association tests relied only on the typed subset. V-gene and J-gene trimming of TCR beta chains was associated with a missense DCLRE1C variant in a later genetic analysis, and the association was replicated in an independent cohort. In a later analysis, most CMV-associated TCR beta chains were found to appear HLA-restricted, with HLA associations seemingly driven largely by CMV exposure. The only immune exposure information available for the cohort was CMV serostatus. A further reported finding was that TCR beta sequences accurately predicted the HLA-A and HLA-B alleles for most subjects in the first cohort. In an earlier analysis of some 640 of the donors, most TCR beta V segments were observed in productive rearrangements about 90% or about 30% of the time, broadly matching IMGT annotations. In a later analysis, HLA-associated TCR beta chains were found to be more clonally expanded and to have lower generation probabilities than equally common non-associated chains. Specific HLA alleles were associated with about 17,000 TCR beta sequences at a false discovery rate of 0.05 in a later analysis.

Remarks on this clone: The clone's antigen remains unknown. Base qualities were left out, and no much larger clone turns up one base away.

The cohort consisted of 670 or so healthy bone marrow donors. At the time of sampling, all cohort members were nominally healthy, though unrecorded immune exposures were likely present. The donor tested CMV seronegative, placing the donor among the roughly 400 seronegative members of the cohort. Every donor gave a peripheral blood sample, and the peripheral blood mononuclear cells from that sample were used for TCR beta sequencing. Genomic DNA extraction from the blood cell samples was performed with the Qiagen DNeasy Blood Extraction Kit. The germline V gene encodes CDR1 SGHNT and CDR2 YYREEE (reference sequence). A distance of 16 bases separates the germline ends of V and J, which lose 4 bases and 1 base respectively. The CDR3, cysteine through phenylalanine, is 16 amino acids long. CDR3 DNA is the only sequence kept; it has 48 bases, read in frame from the first base. The library was built by means of the immunoSEQ multiplex PCR assay. The multiplex PCR relied on a mix of 60 forward primers for TCR Vbeta segments and 13 reverse primers for TCR Jbeta segments. The CDR3 region of rearranged TCR beta genes was amplified from genomic DNA by a multiplex PCR assay. Amplified TCR beta libraries were sequenced as 87-base-pair reads on the Illumina HiSeq System. The original methods were these. A later analysis counted tens of millions of unique TCR beta chains across the approximately 700 repertoires, and around 9.9 million of these chains were shared by at least two donors. Raw reads were error-corrected and collapsed into unique sequences by a nearest-neighbor algorithm in which closely related sequences were merged to remove PCR and sequencing errors. To assign V, D and J gene segments, CDR3 sequences were aligned to IMGT reference sequences. For a sequence to be retained, a match of at least six nucleotides was required to both a V gene segment and a J gene segment. Rearrangements were called productive when the CDR3 lacked stop codons and stayed in frame with V and J; all others were non-productive. CDR3 was defined according to IMGT convention as the region running from the second conserved V-encoded cysteine to the conserved J-encoded phenylalanine. The earlier analysis of roughly 590 of the donors excluded sequences that lacked an unambiguous match to a single V gene segment. In an earlier analysis of some 590 of the donors, V segments were called functional above 56.7% productive rearrangements and were called segregating when the between-donor standard deviation exceeded 5%. A statistical classification framework was developed to diagnose cytomegalovirus status using the catalog of TCR beta chain sequences. In a later analysis, V and J genes were assigned by comparing TCR nucleotide sequences against IMGT/GENE-DB human TR gene sequences. Using the TCRdist pipeline, a later analysis assigned CDR3 sequences along with most-parsimonious VDJ recombination scenarios. In a later analysis, every TCR beta chain was defined by the combination of its CDR3 amino acid sequence and its V-gene family, and reads without a unique V-gene family were dropped. In a later analysis, a few hundred highly shared, low-generation-probability nucleotide sequences were removed to address suspected cross-contamination and a sequencing artifact. A later analysis calculated a clonal expansion index for each public chain from normalized within-repertoire ranks of inferred template counts. In a later analysis, generation probabilities were computed with a VDJ recombination model fitted to out-of-frame rearrangements, and the resulting probabilities were checked against IGoR. Hypergeometric tests were used in a later analysis to score TCR-TCR, TCR-HLA and TCR-CMV co-occurrence, with a repertoire-size bias correction applied to the TCR pairs. A later analysis estimated false discovery rates by permuting HLA or CMV assignments 20 times. In a later analysis, co-occurring TCRs were grouped with DBSCAN, and TCRdist sequence similarity was added when clustering was performed within HLA-allele-positive subsets. Co-occurrence clustering excluded repertoires with fewer than 30,000 or more than 120,000 public chains, plus five with anomalous nucleotide sharing. The clones in this table, taken by TCRdb from immuneACCESS, are in-frame only. Not every clone is retained; where verified, under half of the shortfall comes from an unresolved V gene, and the cause of the rest is unknown. From that table come the V and J calls and clone size; the DNA was used to work out D and trimming. The sample table holds under 150,000 clones, of which around three quarters were seen once. Jointly, the top ten make up approximately 1.8% of the sample.

The rearranged chain carries TRBV5-4 and TRBJ2-3; TRBD2 is a possible D gene, resting on 6 matching bases. Sequencing was done on a sample of PBMCs. This TCR was sampled from a woman between 50 and 59 years old in good health and CMV-seronegative. The DNA sequence reads TGTGCCAGCAGCCCCACCGGAGGGGTGGGCACAGATACGCAGTATTTT. This translates into CASSPTGGVGTDTQYF.